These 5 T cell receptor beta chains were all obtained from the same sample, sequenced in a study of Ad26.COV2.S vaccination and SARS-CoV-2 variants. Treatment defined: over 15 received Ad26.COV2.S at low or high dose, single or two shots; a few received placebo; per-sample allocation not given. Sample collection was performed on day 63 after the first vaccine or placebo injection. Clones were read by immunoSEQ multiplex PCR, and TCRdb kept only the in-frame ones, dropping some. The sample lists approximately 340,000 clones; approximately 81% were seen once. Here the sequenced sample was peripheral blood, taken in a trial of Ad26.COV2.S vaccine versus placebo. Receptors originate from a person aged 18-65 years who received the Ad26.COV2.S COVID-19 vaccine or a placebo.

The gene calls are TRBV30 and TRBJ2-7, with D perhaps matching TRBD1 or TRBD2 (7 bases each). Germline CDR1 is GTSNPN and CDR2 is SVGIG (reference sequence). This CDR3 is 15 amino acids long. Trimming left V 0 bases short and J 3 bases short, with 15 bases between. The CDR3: CAWSVGGGGRYEQYF. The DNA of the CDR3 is TGTGCCTGGAGTGTAGGGGGCGGGGGCCGCTACGAGCAGTACTTC.

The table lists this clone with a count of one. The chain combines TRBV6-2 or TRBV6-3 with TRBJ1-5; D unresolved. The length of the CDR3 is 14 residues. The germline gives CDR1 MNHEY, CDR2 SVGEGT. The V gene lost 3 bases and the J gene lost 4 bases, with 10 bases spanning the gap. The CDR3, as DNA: TGTGCCAGCAGTTATGGCGAGGGAAATCAGCCCCAGCATTTT. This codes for CASSYGEGNQPQHF.

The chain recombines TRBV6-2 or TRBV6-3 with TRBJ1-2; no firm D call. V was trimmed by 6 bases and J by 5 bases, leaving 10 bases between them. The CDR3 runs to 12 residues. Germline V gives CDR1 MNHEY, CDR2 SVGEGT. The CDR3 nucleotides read TGTGCCAGCAGCCCCTCCAAATATGGCTACACCTTC. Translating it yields CASSPSKYGYTF.

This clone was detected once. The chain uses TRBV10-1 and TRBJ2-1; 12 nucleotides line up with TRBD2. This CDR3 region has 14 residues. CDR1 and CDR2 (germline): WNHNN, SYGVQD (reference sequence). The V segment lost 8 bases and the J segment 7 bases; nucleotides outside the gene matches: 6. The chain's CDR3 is CASSLAGGPNEQFF. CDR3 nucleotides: TGCGCCAGCTCGCTAGCGGGGGGGCCTAATGAGCAGTTCTTC.

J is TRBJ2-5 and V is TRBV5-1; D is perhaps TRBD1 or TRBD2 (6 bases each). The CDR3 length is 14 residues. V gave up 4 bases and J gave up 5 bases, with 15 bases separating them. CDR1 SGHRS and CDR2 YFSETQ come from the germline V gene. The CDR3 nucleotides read TGCGCCAGCAGCCTGGGGGGCCCTGCGGAGACCCAGTACTTC. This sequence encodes CASSLGGPAETQYF. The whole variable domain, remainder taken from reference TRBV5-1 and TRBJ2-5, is KAGVTQTPRYLIKTRGQQVTLSCSPISGHRSVSWYQQTPGQGLQFLFEYFSETQRNKGNFPGRFSGRQFSNSRSEMNVSTLELGDSALYLCASSLGGPAETQYFGPGTRLLVL.